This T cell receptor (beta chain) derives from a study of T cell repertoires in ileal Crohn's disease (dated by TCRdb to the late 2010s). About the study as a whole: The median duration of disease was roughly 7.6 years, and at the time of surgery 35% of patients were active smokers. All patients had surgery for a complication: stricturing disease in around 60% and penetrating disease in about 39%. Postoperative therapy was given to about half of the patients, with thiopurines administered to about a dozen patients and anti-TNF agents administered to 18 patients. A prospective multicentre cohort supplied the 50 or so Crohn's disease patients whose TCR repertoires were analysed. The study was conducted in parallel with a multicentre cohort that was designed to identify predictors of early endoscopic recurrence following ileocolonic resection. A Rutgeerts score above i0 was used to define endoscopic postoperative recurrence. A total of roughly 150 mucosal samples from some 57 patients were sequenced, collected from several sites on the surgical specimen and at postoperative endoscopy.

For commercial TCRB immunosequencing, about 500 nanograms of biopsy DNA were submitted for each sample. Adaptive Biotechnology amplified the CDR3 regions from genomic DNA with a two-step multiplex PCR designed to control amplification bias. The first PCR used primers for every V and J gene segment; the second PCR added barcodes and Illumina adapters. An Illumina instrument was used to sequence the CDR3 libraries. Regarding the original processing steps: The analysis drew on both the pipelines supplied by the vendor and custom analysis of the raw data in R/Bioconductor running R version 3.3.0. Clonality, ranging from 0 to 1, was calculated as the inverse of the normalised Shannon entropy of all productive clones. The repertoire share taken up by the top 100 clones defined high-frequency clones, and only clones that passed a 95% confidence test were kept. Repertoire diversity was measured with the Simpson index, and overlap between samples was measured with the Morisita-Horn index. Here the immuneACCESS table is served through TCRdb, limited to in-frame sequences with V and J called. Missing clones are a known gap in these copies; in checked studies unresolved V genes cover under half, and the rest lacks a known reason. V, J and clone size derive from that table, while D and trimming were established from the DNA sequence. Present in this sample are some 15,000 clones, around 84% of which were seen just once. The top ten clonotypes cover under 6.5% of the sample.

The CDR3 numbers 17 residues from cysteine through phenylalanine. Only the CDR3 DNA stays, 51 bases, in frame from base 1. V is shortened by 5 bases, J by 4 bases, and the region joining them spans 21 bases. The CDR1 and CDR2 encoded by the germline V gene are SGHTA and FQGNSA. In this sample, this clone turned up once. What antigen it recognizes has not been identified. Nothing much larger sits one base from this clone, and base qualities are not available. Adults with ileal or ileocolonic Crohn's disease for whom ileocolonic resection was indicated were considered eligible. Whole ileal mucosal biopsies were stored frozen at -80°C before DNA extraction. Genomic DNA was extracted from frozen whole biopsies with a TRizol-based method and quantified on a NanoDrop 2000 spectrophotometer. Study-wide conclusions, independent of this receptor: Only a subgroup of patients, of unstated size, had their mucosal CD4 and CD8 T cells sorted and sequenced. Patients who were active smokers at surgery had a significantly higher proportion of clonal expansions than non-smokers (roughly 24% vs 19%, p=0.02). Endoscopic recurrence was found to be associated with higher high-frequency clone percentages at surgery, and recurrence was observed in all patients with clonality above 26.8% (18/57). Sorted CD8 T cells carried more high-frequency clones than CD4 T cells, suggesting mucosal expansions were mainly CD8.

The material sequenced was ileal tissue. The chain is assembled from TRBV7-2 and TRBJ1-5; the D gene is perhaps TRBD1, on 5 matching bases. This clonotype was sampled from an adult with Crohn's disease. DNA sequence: TGTGCCAGCAGCAGATTCCCGTTGACAGTGGAAAATCAGCCCCAGCATTTT. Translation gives CASSRFPLTVENQPQHF.